Below, 24 T cell receptor beta chains from the same sample are listed, as sequenced in a study of blood T cell repertoires in COVID-19. Profiling relied on immunoSEQ multiplex PCR, and the TCRdb table lists in-frame clones only, not all of them. The sample records under 350,000 clones, 80% to 90% being singletons. Sequenced input: PBMCs or T cells enriched from blood (not recorded which). These TCRs come from a woman between 35 and 50 years old with acute COVID-19.

V gene TRBV18 combines with J gene TRBJ1-2; D not resolved. Germline V gene sequence: CDR1 KGHSH, CDR2 LQKENI. This CDR3 has 13 amino acids. Trimming removed 3 bases from V and 1 base from J, with 6 bases in between. CDR3 region: CASSPKRNYGYTF. In nucleotides, the CDR3 is TGTGCCAGCTCACCGAAGCGTAACTATGGCTACACCTTC.

There are a few counts of this clone. The same CDR3 can be traced to other DNA sequences in this sample. The chain recombines TRBV12-3 or TRBV12-4 with TRBJ2-7, with D possibly being TRBD2 (6 bases). V was trimmed by 7 bases and J by 7 bases, leaving 17 bases between them. CDR3 length: 13 amino acids. CDR3 sequence reads: CASTPGRAGEQYF. CDR3 DNA: TGTGCCAGCACCCCTGGCAGGGCGGGGGAGCAGTACTTC.

The chain is built from TRBV7-8 and TRBJ2-4; no clear D gene. Germline V gives CDR1 SGHVS, CDR2 FQNEAQ. The CDR3 covers 16 residues. Trimming took 4 bases from V and 0 from J, leaving 13 bases between them. The CDR3 region is CASSSSTLLAKNIQYF. As DNA, the CDR3 is TGTGCCAGCAGCTCCAGTACGTTGCTAGCCAAAAACATTCAGTACTTC.

The rearrangement joins TRBV5-6 to TRBJ2-7; 7 bases match TRBD1. J lost 6 bases, V lost 3 bases, and 21 bases had no gene match. CDR1 and CDR2 (germline): SGHDT, YYEEEE. The CDR3 consists of 18 residues. The CDR3 loop is CASSSGTEPFGLGREQYF. CDR3 in DNA: TGTGCCAGCAGCTCGGGGACAGAACCCTTTGGTCTTGGTCGCGAGCAGTACTTC.

The chain combines TRBV28 with TRBJ2-7; D may be TRBD1 (7 bases). The CDR3 covers 16 residues. V shed 8 bases and J shed 4 bases, with 24 bases lying between them. The V gene's germline CDR1 is MDHEN and CDR2 SYDVKM. CDR3 nucleotides: TGTGCCAGCGAGTCGAACAGGGGTCGGAGGGGTTACGAGCAGTACTTC. Its translation: CASESNRGRRGYEQYF.

V and J are TRBV9 and TRBJ2-5; TRBD2 agrees at 7 bases. V was pared by 0 bases and J by 4 bases, with 3 bases of the junction left unmatched. CDR1 and CDR2 (germline): SGDLS, YYNGEE. CDR3 length: 14 amino acids. CDR3 coding DNA: TGTGCCAGCAGCGTAGCGGGAGGCGGAGAGACCCAGTACTTC. Encoded protein: CASSVAGGGETQYF.

The V call is TRBV4-3, the J call TRBJ1-1; D unresolved. CDR1 and CDR2 (germline): LGHNA, YSLEER. The CDR3 extends over 16 amino acids. The germline V and J ends were trimmed by 1 base and 3 bases, with 15 bases remaining between them. DNA for the CDR3: TGCGCCAGCAGCCAAGGGCCATGGGTGAGGGACACTGAAGCTTTCTTT. Its translation is CASSQGPWVRDTEAFF.

This chain connects TRBV28 to TRBJ1-5; 11 bases agree with TRBD1. CDR1 is MDHEN and CDR2 is SYDVKM in the germline V gene. V gave up 5 bases and J gave up 1 base; unmatched junction bases: 19. This CDR3 is built from 21 residues. The CDR3 DNA reads as TGTGCCAGCAGTACTATGATCCGATCCGGGACAGGGGGATCGAGCAATCAGCCCCAGCATTTT. Translating it yields CASSTMIRSGTGGSSNQPQHF.

V and J are TRBV6-5 and TRBJ2-2, with 9 bases that match TRBD2. V shed 5 bases and J 5 bases; nucleotides not matched to a gene: 6. Germline V lookup: CDR1 MNHEY, CDR2 SVGAGI. This CDR3 has 15 residues. CDR3 coding DNA: TGTGCCAGCAGTAGAGGGACTAGCATTACCGGGGAGCTGTTTTTT. This translates into CASSRGTSITGELFF.

The chain links TRBV3-1 (or the pseudogene TRBV3-2) to TRBJ1-1; 8 bases align to TRBD1. Per germline, CDR1 LGHDT and CDR2 YNNKEL (reference sequence). The J segment lost 4 bases and the V segment lost 4 bases, leaving 8 bases of the junction unmatched. The CDR3 length is 15 residues. The DNA of the CDR3 is TGTGCCAGCAGCCCCTCACTTACAGGGGGCACTGAAGCTTTCTTT. It codes for CASSPSLTGGTEAFF.

V is TRBV27 and J is TRBJ2-1; weak D call: TRBD1 (5 bases). Germline CDR1 is MNHEY and CDR2 is SMNVEV (reference sequence). The CDR3 runs 16 residues. Trimming removed 6 bases at V and 3 bases at J, with 18 bases between. The CDR3 loop is CASRTIRGTLYNEQFF. In DNA form, the CDR3 reads TGTGCCAGCAGAACGATTAGGGGCACTCTCTACAATGAGCAGTTCTTC.

This chain joins TRBV6-2 or TRBV6-3 and TRBJ2-1, with D possibly being TRBD1 (6 bases). There are 16 residues in the CDR3. Trimming cost V 2 bases and J 6 bases, with 17 bases left between them. Germline V gene lookup returns CDR1 MNHEY and CDR2 SVGEGT. This CDR3 reads CASSYLGSQGPNEQFF. The CDR3 DNA reads as TGTGCCAGCAGTTACCTTGGGAGTCAGGGGCCCAATGAGCAGTTCTTC.

The chain employs TRBV6-2 or TRBV6-3 and TRBJ1-2, with 7 positions matching TRBD1. The CDR3 is 16 amino acids. The junction had 7 bases not matched to a gene; V was cut back by 0 bases and J by 3 bases. Germline V gene lookup returns CDR1 MNHEY and CDR2 SVGEGT. CDR3 coding DNA: TGTGCCAGCAGTTACTCAAGGGGACAGCCCGACTATGGCTACACCTTC. It encodes CASSYSRGQPDYGYTF.

The rearrangement links TRBV4-3 to TRBJ2-2; perhaps TRBD2 as D (7 bases). CDR1 and CDR2 from the germline V gene are LGHNA and YSLEER. This CDR3 is built from 18 residues. Trimming pared 0 bases from V and 4 bases from J, leaving 18 bases between. The CDR3, as DNA: TGCGCCAGCAGCCAAGATGATTTCGGGGGAGGGGGCACCGGGGAGCTGTTTTTT. Protein product: CASSQDDFGGGGTGELFF.

The rearrangement joins TRBV29-1 to TRBJ1-5; unclear D gene. The CDR3 is 14 amino acids. The germline V and J ends were trimmed by 4 bases and 1 base, with 11 bases remaining between them. Germline V gives CDR1 SQVTM, CDR2 ANQGSEA. For the CDR3, the DNA is TGCAGCGTTGCGTCCCAGGCGAGCAATCAGCCCCAGCATTTT. Translating it yields CSVASQASNQPQHF.

The rearrangement joins TRBV4-2 to TRBJ2-3; 7 nucleotides match TRBD2. V was clipped by 0 bases and J by 1 base; unmatched bases: 4. The CDR3 consists of 16 residues. Germline values: CDR1 LGHNA, CDR2 YNFKEQ. In DNA, the CDR3 is TGTGCCAGCAGCCAAGATAAGCTAGCGGGCACAGATACGCAGTATTTT. It codes for CASSQDKLAGTDTQYF.

The J gene is TRBJ2-4, the V gene TRBV28; D is unresolved. Germline CDR1 is MDHEN and CDR2 is SYDVKM. Deletions cut 6 bases from V and 9 bases from J, with 15 bases between. This CDR3 contains 13 residues. The CDR3 DNA reads as TGTGCCAGCAGCTTGGGCAGCATCACCATTCAGTACTTC. It codes for CASSLGSITIQYF.

This chain connects TRBV7-5 to TRBJ1-4; the D call of TRBD1 is as the table states it, not checked on the DNA. TRBV7-5 is assigned pseudogene status. The CDR3 is 18 amino acids. The CDR3 DNA reads as TGTGCCAGAAGCTTAGGTGGAGACAGACTTGCAACTAATGAAAAACTGTTTTTT. This sequence encodes CARSLGGDRLATNEKLFF.

The genes are TRBV4-3 and TRBJ1-3; D is unclear. V lost 0 bases and J 0 bases, leaving 9 bases between the germline ends. The length of the CDR3 is 16 residues. Germline CDR1 reads LGHNA; CDR2 reads YSLEER. CDR3 in DNA: TGCGCCAGCAGCCAAGAGATGAGCAACTCTGGAAACACCATATATTTT. Translated, it gives CASSQEMSNSGNTIYF.

The chain uses TRBV18 and TRBJ2-7; D is uncertain. Trimming stripped 3 bases from V and 0 bases from J, with 9 bases between. CDR1 and CDR2 (germline): KGHSH, LQKENI. The CDR3 spans 14 residues. The CDR3 spells CASSPQYASYEQYF. The CDR3 region has the DNA TGTGCCAGCTCACCCCAGTACGCCTCCTACGAGCAGTACTTC.

This clone was observed a handful of times. The chain's CDR3 is CAVHRGKGNEQFF. The CDR3 DNA follows: TGTGCCGTCCACAGGGGTAAGGGCAATGAGCAGTTCTTC. The rearrangement joins TRBV28 to TRBJ2-1; 7 bases fit TRBD1. V lost 11 bases to trimming and J lost 6 bases; unmatched junction nucleotides: 10. The CDR3 totals 13 residues. CDR1 is MDHEN and CDR2 is SYDVKM in the germline V gene.

This clone was found a few times. V and J are TRBV6-5 and TRBJ1-1; no clear D gene. Per the germline V gene, CDR1 is MNHEY and CDR2 is SVGAGI. V was shortened by 6 bases and J by 2 bases, with 7 bases between the two germline ends. This CDR3 comprises 12 residues. The CDR3 region has the DNA TGTGCCAGCAGCATGCTAAACACTGAAGCTTTCTTT. Translated: CASSMLNTEAFF.

This clone was seen once. This CDR3 reads CASSLDRTGGTGYGYTF. DNA of the CDR3: TGTGCCAGCAGCCTGGATCGGACAGGGGGCACGGGGTATGGCTACACCTTC. The chain carries TRBV2 and TRBJ1-2; 11 nucleotides agree with TRBD1. The CDR3 is made up of 17 amino acids. Unmatched junction bases numbered 14, after V lost 6 bases and J lost 5 bases. The germline gives CDR1 SNHLY, CDR2 FYNNEI.

This rearrangement joins TRBV7-8 to TRBJ2-1; 12 bases fit TRBD2. CDR1 and CDR2 from the germline V gene are SGHVS and FQNEAQ. The ends lost 5 bases at V and 5 bases at J; junction bases unmatched: 10. The CDR3 runs 17 residues. CDR3 in DNA: TGTGCCAGCAGCGAATCCGGGACTAGCGGGCTCAACAATGAGCAGTTCTTC. Translated, it gives CASSESGTSGLNNEQFF.